This T cell receptor (beta chain) was documented in a study of blood T cell repertoires in COVID-19. The wider study: T cells, B-cell-depleted T cells, or PBMCs provided the cDNA or gDNA that served as material.

With 11 bases removed from V and 0 bases from J, the gap between germline ends came to 13 bases. The CDR3 runs to 13 residues. Germline assignment: CDR1 ENHRY and CDR2 SYGVKD. Profiled with immunoSEQ multiplex PCR; TCRdb holds only in-frame clones, not every one. The data hold about 120,000 clones, with 85% to 90% observed a single time. V usage is TRBV10-3 and J usage is TRBJ1-1; D uncertain. The receptor's source is a woman in her fifties or sixties with acute or convalescent COVID-19. Sample: peripheral blood. CDR3 loop: CACRGPLNTEAFF. CDR3 in DNA: TGTGCCTGTCGAGGCCCATTGAACACTGAAGCTTTCTTT.